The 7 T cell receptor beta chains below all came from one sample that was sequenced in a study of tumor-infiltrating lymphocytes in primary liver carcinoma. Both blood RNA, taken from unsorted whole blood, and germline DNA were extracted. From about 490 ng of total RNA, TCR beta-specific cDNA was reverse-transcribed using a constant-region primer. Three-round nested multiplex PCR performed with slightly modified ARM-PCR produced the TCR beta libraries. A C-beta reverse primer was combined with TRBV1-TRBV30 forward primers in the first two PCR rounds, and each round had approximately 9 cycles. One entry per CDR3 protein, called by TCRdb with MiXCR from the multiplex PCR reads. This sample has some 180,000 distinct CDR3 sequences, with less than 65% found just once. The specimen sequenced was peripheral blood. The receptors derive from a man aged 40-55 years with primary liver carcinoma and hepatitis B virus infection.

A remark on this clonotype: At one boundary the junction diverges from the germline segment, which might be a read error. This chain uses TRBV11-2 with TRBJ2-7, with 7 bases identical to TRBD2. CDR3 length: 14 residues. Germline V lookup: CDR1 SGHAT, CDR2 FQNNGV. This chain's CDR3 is CASSVELGGVLQYF. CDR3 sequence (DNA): TGTGCCAGCAGCGTAGAATTGGGGGGGGTGCTGCAGTACTTC. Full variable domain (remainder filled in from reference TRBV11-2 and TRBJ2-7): EAGVAQSPRYKIIEKRQSVAFWCNPISGHATLYWYQQILGQGPKLLIQFQNNGVVDDSQLPKDRFSAERLKGVDSTLKIQPAKLEDSAVYLCASSVELGGVLQYFGPGTRLTVT.

The CDR3 loop reads CAISGQGSYEQYF. For the CDR3, the DNA is TGTGCCATCAGTGGACAGGGGTCCTACGAGCAGTACTTC. The chain carries TRBV10-3 and TRBJ2-7, with TRBD1 identical over 8 bases. The V gene end was trimmed by 4 bases and the J gene end by 1 base; junction bases not matched to a gene: 0. This CDR3 comprises 13 residues. CDR1 is ENHRY, CDR2 SYGVKD, per germline.

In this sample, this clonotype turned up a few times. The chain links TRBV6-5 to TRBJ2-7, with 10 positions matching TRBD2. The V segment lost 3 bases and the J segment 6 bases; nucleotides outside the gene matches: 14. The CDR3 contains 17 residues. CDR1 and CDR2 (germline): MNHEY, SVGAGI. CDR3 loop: CASSYWASGSQRREQYF. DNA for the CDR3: TGTGCCAGCAGTTATTGGGCTAGCGGGAGCCAGAGGCGCGAGCAGTACTTC.

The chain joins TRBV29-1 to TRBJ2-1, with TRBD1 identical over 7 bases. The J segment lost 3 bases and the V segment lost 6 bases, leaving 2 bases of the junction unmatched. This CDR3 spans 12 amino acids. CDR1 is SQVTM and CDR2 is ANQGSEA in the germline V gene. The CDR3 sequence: CSVGQHYNEQFF. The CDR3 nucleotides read TGCAGCGTGGGACAGCACTACAATGAGCAGTTCTTC.

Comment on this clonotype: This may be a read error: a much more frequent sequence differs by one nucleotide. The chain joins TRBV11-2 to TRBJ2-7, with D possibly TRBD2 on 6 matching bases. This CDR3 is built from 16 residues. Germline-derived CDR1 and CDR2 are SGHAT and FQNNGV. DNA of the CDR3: TGTGCCTGCAGCCCCCGGATCGCAGCGGGCACCTACGAGCAGTACTTC. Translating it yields CACSPRIAAGTYEQYF.

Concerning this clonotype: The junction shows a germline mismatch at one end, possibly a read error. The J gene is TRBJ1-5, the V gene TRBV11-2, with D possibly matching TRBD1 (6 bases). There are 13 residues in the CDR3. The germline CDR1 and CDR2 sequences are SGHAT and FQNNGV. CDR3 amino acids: CASSLGGGQPLHF. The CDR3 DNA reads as TGTGCCAGCAGCTTAGGAGGGGGTCAGCCCCTGCATTTC.

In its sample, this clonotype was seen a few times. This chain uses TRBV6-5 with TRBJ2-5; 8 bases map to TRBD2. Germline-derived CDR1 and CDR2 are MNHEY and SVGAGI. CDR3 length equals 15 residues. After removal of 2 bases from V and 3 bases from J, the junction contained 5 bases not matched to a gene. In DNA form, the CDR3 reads TGTGCCAGCAGTTACCATGAAGCGGGAGAAGAGACCCAGTACTTC. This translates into CASSYHEAGEETQYF.